Each of the 14 T cell receptor beta chains below was sequenced from the same sample in a study of blood T cell repertoires in COVID-19. The method was immunoSEQ multiplex PCR; TCRdb's version includes in-frame clones alone and lacks a portion of them. The sample gives 110,000 or so clones, 85% of which show up once; approximately 13% is in the top ten. The sample consisted of peripheral blood. Every receptor here comes from a human donor in a cohort sampled during active COVID-19.

CDR3 coding DNA: TGTGCCAGCAGTGAGGCACAGGCAGGGATGGCTGGAAACACCATATATTTT. This sequence encodes CASSEAQAGMAGNTIYF. The chain uses TRBV6-1 and TRBJ1-3, with D perhaps TRBD1 (5 bases). In germline, CDR1 is MNHNS, CDR2 SASEGT. V was trimmed by 3 bases and J by 2 bases, leaving 17 bases between them. The CDR3 totals 17 residues.

The rearrangement links TRBV28 to TRBJ1-2; 7 bases agree with TRBD1. The CDR3 length is 13 residues. Trimming cost V 6 bases and J 4 bases; bases outside gene matches: 5. Looked up from germline, CDR1 is MDHEN and CDR2 is SYDVKM. CDR3 sequence: CASRPTGAYGYTF. The CDR3 DNA sequence: TGTGCCAGCAGACCTACAGGGGCCTATGGCTACACCTTC.

This chain connects TRBV9 to TRBJ2-1, with D perhaps matching TRBD1 (5 bases). Germline-derived CDR1 and CDR2 are SGDLS and YYNGEE. There are 14 residues in the CDR3. V lost 0 bases and J 9 bases, leaving 13 bases between the germline ends. The CDR3 DNA is TGTGCCAGCAGCGTAGAGGCAGGGCTTGGTGAGCAGTTCTTC. Translating it yields CASSVEAGLGEQFF.

V usage is TRBV4-1 and J usage is TRBJ1-6; 7 bases fit TRBD1. The CDR3 length is 18 residues. Germline V gene data show CDR1 as MGHRA and CDR2 as YSYEKL. V was clipped by 1 base and J by 9 bases; unmatched bases: 15. The CDR3 here is CASSQGWQNRGVSSPLHF. In DNA, the CDR3 is TGCGCCAGCAGCCAAGGTTGGCAAAACAGGGGAGTAAGTTCACCCCTCCACTTT.

The J gene is TRBJ2-7, the V gene TRBV6-5; 7 bases match TRBD1. The germline CDR1 and CDR2 sequences are MNHEY and SVGAGI. V dropped 6 bases and J dropped 6; count of bases not matched to a gene: 11. The CDR3 sequence is 14 residues long. The CDR3 nucleotides are TGTGCCAGCAGACGGACACAGGGGCGCGGCGAGCAGTACTTC. Translation gives CASRRTQGRGEQYF.

The V gene is TRBV6-5, the J gene TRBJ2-1; TRBD2 matches at 12 bases. V gave up 6 bases and J gave up 9 bases; unmatched junction bases: 9. CDR3 length: 15 amino acids. Germline-derived CDR1 and CDR2 are MNHEY and SVGAGI. The CDR3 DNA is TGTGCCAGCAGCCTGACTAGCGGGGGTCCCCGTGAGCAGTTCTTC. It yields the protein CASSLTSGGPREQFF.

This chain uses TRBV19 with TRBJ2-1; D unresolved. The CDR3 extends over 13 amino acids. In germline, CDR1 is LNHDA, CDR2 SQIVND (reference sequence). Trimming took 3 bases from V and 5 from J, leaving 8 bases between them. The CDR3: CASSMGGDNEQFF. The DNA of the CDR3 is TGTGCCAGTAGTATGGGTGGAGACAATGAGCAGTTCTTC.

The V gene is TRBV4-3, the J gene TRBJ2-7, with a tentative D call TRBD2 (6 bases). The CDR3 loop spans 15 amino acids. Trimming took off 0 bases at V and 0 bases at J, with 9 bases between the two ends. Germline CDR1 is LGHNA and CDR2 is YSLEER. The CDR3 region is CASSQDRGYSYEQYF. CDR3 DNA: TGCGCCAGCAGCCAAGACCGGGGGTACTCCTACGAGCAGTACTTC.

The chain couples TRBV10-1 to TRBJ2-7; TRBD1 is a possible D gene (6 bases). This CDR3 has 13 amino acids. Germline CDR1 WNHNN, CDR2 SYGVQD (reference sequence). V was pared by 2 bases and J by 1 base, with 6 bases between. The CDR3 loop is CASSEGQSYEQYF. The CDR3 DNA sequence: TGCGCCAGCAGTGAGGGACAGTCCTACGAGCAGTACTTC.

The chain has TRBV6-5 and TRBJ1-1; TRBD1 aligns across 7 bases. Trimming took 6 bases from V and 0 from J; bases not matched to a gene: 4. Germline values: CDR1 MNHEY, CDR2 SVGAGI. The CDR3 has 14 residues. This CDR3 reads CASRTGNVNTEAFF. The CDR3 DNA sequence: TGTGCCAGCAGGACAGGGAATGTGAACACTGAAGCTTTCTTT.

The chain uses TRBV7-9 and TRBJ1-2, with 7 bases lining up with TRBD1. Germline CDR1 SEHNR, CDR2 FQNEAQ (reference sequence). The ends lost 0 bases at V and 3 bases at J; junction bases unmatched: 7. CDR3 length: 16 amino acids. The CDR3 here is CASSLARQGTDYGYTF. Here the CDR3 DNA reads TGTGCCAGCAGCTTAGCTCGACAGGGAACAGACTATGGCTACACCTTC.

The V gene is TRBV7-9, the J gene TRBJ1-4; D remains unclear. Germline CDR1 is SEHNR and CDR2 is FQNEAQ (reference sequence). This CDR3 is built from 15 residues. V was shortened by 1 base and J by 5 bases, with 11 bases between the two germline ends. The DNA of the CDR3 is TGTGCCAGCAGCTTAGAGACCGGACTGAATGAAAAACTGTTTTTT. It yields the protein CASSLETGLNEKLFF.

The rearrangement joins TRBV15 to TRBJ1-5; 8 bases match TRBD1. Germline CDR1 is LNHNV and CDR2 is YYDKDF (reference sequence). The CDR3 runs to 13 residues. The V gene end was trimmed by 8 bases and the J gene end by 7 bases; junction bases not matched to a gene: 7. CDR3 protein: CATGSGGWQPQHF. The DNA for the CDR3 is TGTGCCACCGGGTCAGGGGGCTGGCAGCCCCAGCATTTT.

A single count supports this clone. The chain recombines TRBV5-1 with TRBJ1-6; TRBD1 matches 9 bases. V trimming: 4 bases; J trimming: 10 bases; junction bases outside the gene matches: 12. The CDR3 covers 16 residues. Germline loops: CDR1 SGHRS, CDR2 YFSETQ. The CDR3 nucleotides are TGCGCCAGCAGCATTAGACCGGGACAGGGCGGATCACCCCTCCACTTT. Its translation: CASSIRPGQGGSPLHF.